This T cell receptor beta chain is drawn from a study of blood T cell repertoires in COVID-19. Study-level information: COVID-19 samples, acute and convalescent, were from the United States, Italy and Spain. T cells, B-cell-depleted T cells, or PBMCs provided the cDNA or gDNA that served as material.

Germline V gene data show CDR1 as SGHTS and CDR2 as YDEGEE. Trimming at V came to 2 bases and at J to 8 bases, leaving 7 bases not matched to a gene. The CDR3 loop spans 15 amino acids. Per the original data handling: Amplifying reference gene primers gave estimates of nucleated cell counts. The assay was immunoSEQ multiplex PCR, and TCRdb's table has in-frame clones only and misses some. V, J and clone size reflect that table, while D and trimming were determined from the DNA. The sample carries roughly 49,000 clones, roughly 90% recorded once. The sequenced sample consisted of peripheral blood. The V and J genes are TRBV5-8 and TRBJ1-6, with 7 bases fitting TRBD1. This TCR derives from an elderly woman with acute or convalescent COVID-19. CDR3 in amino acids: CASSFRTGADSPLHF. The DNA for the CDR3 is TGTGCCAGCAGCTTCAGGACAGGAGCGGATTCACCCCTCCACTTT.